This passage covers 20 T cell receptor beta chains from one sample sequenced in a study of cytotoxic CD8 clonotypes in ibrutinib-treated CLL. Profiling relied on immunoSEQ multiplex PCR, and the TCRdb table lists in-frame clones only, not all of them. The repertoire holds more than 70,000 clones, with roughly three quarters as singletons. The specimen was PBMCs, collected after 12 months of ibrutinib treatment. The receptors here all came from a human donor with chronic lymphocytic leukemia.

V gene TRBV2 combines with J gene TRBJ1-6; 10 bases are shared with TRBD1. The germline V gene encodes CDR1 SNHLY and CDR2 FYNNEI. V trimming: 4 bases; J trimming: 9 bases; junction bases outside the gene matches: 3. The CDR3 covers 14 residues. As DNA, the CDR3 is TGTGCCAGCAGTGCGGGACAGGGGATTTCACCCCTCCACTTT. Encoded protein: CASSAGQGISPLHF.

The chain has TRBV18 and TRBJ2-1; 8 positions match TRBD2. This CDR3 is 17 amino acids long. Germline V gene data show CDR1 as KGHSH and CDR2 as LQKENI. The trim removed 5 bases at V and 2 bases at J, leaving 11 bases unmatched. This chain's CDR3 is CASSTRGPGGAYNEQFF. DNA for the CDR3: TGTGCCAGCTCAACGCGAGGTCCCGGGGGGGCCTACAATGAGCAGTTCTTC.

The chain couples TRBV10-3 to TRBJ1-2, with D perhaps TRBD1 (6 bases). The CDR3 consists of 16 residues. Trimming removed 4 bases from V and 0 bases from J, with 15 bases in between. CDR1 and CDR2 from the germline V gene are ENHRY and SYGVKD. CDR3 DNA: TGTGCCATCAGTGTTGGGGGGGCACGAACTAACTATGGCTACACCTTC. It yields the protein CAISVGGARTNYGYTF.

This chain links TRBV5-1 with TRBJ2-7; tentatively, D is TRBD2 (5 bases). Germline V gives CDR1 SGHRS, CDR2 YFSETQ. There are 13 residues in the CDR3. V was shortened by 3 bases and J by 0 bases, with 7 bases between the two germline ends. CDR3 in amino acids: CASSWESSYEQYF. The DNA of the CDR3 is TGCGCCAGCAGCTGGGAGAGCTCCTACGAGCAGTACTTC.

This clone was recorded a few times. The rearrangement uses TRBV2 and TRBJ2-7; 12 positions match TRBD2. Germline V lookup: CDR1 SNHLY, CDR2 FYNNEI. The CDR3 length is 15 residues. V gave up 6 bases and J gave up 0 bases; unmatched junction bases: 3. The CDR3 coding sequence is TGTGCCAGCAGGCGACTAGCGGGAGCCTCCTACGAGCAGTACTTC. It yields the protein CASRRLAGASYEQYF.

The chain has TRBV5-1 and TRBJ2-1; 7 nucleotides line up with TRBD2. The ends lost 5 bases at V and 3 bases at J; junction bases unmatched: 5. The CDR3 has 14 amino acids. The germline V gene has CDR1 SGHRS and CDR2 YFSETQ. The CDR3 protein is CASSTRDYYNEQFF. CDR3 nucleotide sequence: TGCGCCAGCAGTACCCGGGACTACTACAATGAGCAGTTCTTC.

This clone was observed many times. The gene calls are TRBV5-5 and TRBJ1-2, with D hard to call. CDR3 length: 14 amino acids. V dropped 0 bases and J dropped 1 base, with 7 bases sitting between them. The germline gives CDR1 SGHKS, CDR2 YYEKEE (reference sequence). The CDR3 region has the DNA TGTGCCAGCAGCTTGGGGCAGAATAACTATGGCTACACCTTC. It codes for CASSLGQNNYGYTF.

J is TRBJ2-7 and V is TRBV11-3; 8 nucleotides agree with TRBD1. The V segment lost 3 bases and the J segment 7 bases; nucleotides outside the gene matches: 8. The CDR3 totals 14 residues. Germline values: CDR1 SGHNT, CDR2 YENEEA. The DNA for the CDR3 is TGTGCCAGCAGCTTTGGTCAGGGGGCGCAGGAGCAGTACTTC. Its translation is CASSFGQGAQEQYF. The full variable domain, rest sourced from reference TRBV11-3 and TRBJ2-7, is EAGVVQSPRYKIIEKKQPVAFWCNPISGHNTLYWYLQNLGQGPELLIRYENEEAVDDSQLPKDRFSAERLKGVDSTLKIQPAELGDSAVYLCASSFGQGAQEQYFGPGTRLTVT.

In its sample, this clone was seen once. The J gene is TRBJ2-3, the V gene TRBV30; 10 nucleotides line up with TRBD2. The CDR3 length is 14 residues. The J segment lost 5 bases and the V segment lost 2 bases, leaving 4 bases of the junction unmatched. In germline, CDR1 is GTSNPN, CDR2 SVGIG (reference sequence). CDR3 DNA sequence: TGTGCCTGGAGTCCCCGGACTAGCGGAGATACGCAGTATTTT. It yields the protein CAWSPRTSGDTQYF.

This chain links TRBV28 with TRBJ1-4; 7 bases are a match to TRBD1. The length of the CDR3 is 14 residues. Per germline, CDR1 MDHEN and CDR2 SYDVKM. V shed 6 bases and J 8 bases; nucleotides not matched to a gene: 9. CDR3 sequence (DNA): TGTGCCAGCAGCCCCGGGACAGTCCGGGAAAAACTGTTTTTT. As protein: CASSPGTVREKLFF. Full variable domain (rest looked up from reference TRBV28 and TRBJ1-4): DVKVTQSSRYLVKRTGEKVFLECVQDMDHENMFWYRQDPGLGLRLIYFSYDVKMKEKGDIPEGYSVSREKKERFSLILESASTNQTSMYLCASSPGTVREKLFFGSGTQLSVL.

V gene TRBV11-2 combines with J gene TRBJ2-5; D possibly corresponds to TRBD2 (7 bases). This CDR3 region has 16 residues. The V gene's germline CDR1 is SGHAT and CDR2 FQNNGV. Trimming took off 7 bases at V and 5 bases at J, with 23 bases between the two ends. Here the CDR3 DNA reads TGTGCCAGCACCGTAGGGGCGGGGGCCGGGGGGGAGACCCAGTACTTC. The encoded protein is CASTVGAGAGGETQYF.

This clone was picked up a small number of times. This rearrangement joins TRBV11-3 to TRBJ2-1; D might be TRBD1 (6 bases). The germline CDR1 and CDR2 sequences are SGHNT and YENEEA. Trimming removed 5 bases at V and 6 bases at J, with 14 bases between. This CDR3 has 14 residues. The CDR3 loop is CASSPRGPINEQFF. Here the CDR3 DNA reads TGTGCCAGCAGCCCCAGGGGACCAATCAATGAGCAGTTCTTC.

This rearrangement joins TRBV5-1 to TRBJ2-2, with no clear D. This CDR3 has 15 residues. V gave up 0 bases and J gave up 1 base, with 7 bases separating them. Germline-derived CDR1 and CDR2 are SGHRS and YFSETQ. The CDR3: CASSLGTMNTGELFF. The DNA of the CDR3 is TGCGCCAGCAGCTTGGGGACCATGAACACCGGGGAGCTGTTTTTT. The full variable domain, its missing parts supplied by reference TRBV5-1 and TRBJ2-2, is KAGVTQTPRYLIKTRGQQVTLSCSPISGHRSVSWYQQTPGQGLQFLFEYFSETQRNKGNFPGRFSGRQFSNSRSEMNVSTLELGDSALYLCASSLGTMNTGELFFGEGSRLTVL.

The rearrangement links TRBV7-3 to TRBJ2-6; D not resolved. The CDR3 spans 15 residues. Germline CDR1 is SGHTA and CDR2 is FQGTGA. Deletions cut 1 base from V and 4 bases from J, with 8 bases between. Here the CDR3 reads CASSLMASGANVLTF. The CDR3 bases are TGTGCCAGCAGCTTAATGGCTTCCGGGGCCAACGTCCTGACTTTC.

The V call is TRBV11-1, the J call TRBJ2-1; no clear D gene. Germline values: CDR1 SGHAT, CDR2 FQDESV (reference sequence). The CDR3 is 13 amino acids. Trimming shortened V by 1 base and J by 7 bases, and 8 bases separated the two germline ends. CDR3 protein: CASSLEATNEQFF. The CDR3 DNA reads as TGTGCCAGCAGCTTAGAGGCGACAAATGAGCAGTTCTTC.

The genes are TRBV6-5 and TRBJ1-3; D gene uncertain. The CDR3 loop spans 16 amino acids. The germline gives CDR1 MNHEY, CDR2 SVGAGI. V lost 0 bases to trimming and J lost 4 bases, with 13 bases between them. CDR3 protein: CASSYSRAEWGNTIYF. The CDR3 DNA is TGTGCCAGCAGTTACTCGAGGGCCGAGTGGGGAAACACCATATATTTT.

This clone was detected only a few times. The chain carries TRBV6-6 and TRBJ2-5, with D possibly TRBD1 on 6 matching bases. Germline assignment: CDR1 MNHNY and CDR2 SVGAGI (reference sequence). Trimming removed 7 bases from V and 5 bases from J, with 17 bases in between. The CDR3 has 14 amino acids. This chain's CDR3 is CASNNPEGEETQYF. CDR3 nucleotide sequence: TGTGCCAGCAACAACCCTGAGGGGGAGGAGACCCAGTACTTC.

The rearrangement links TRBV18 to TRBJ2-3; weak D call: TRBD2 (6 bases). V was shortened by 2 bases and J by 2 bases, with 11 bases between the two germline ends. The CDR3 loop spans 15 amino acids. Germline V lookup: CDR1 KGHSH, CDR2 LQKENI. In nucleotides, the CDR3 is TGTGCCAGCTCACCAGTGATAGCGGTCACAGATACGCAGTATTTT. It specifies CASSPVIAVTDTQYF.

This chain connects TRBV6-5 to TRBJ2-3, with 8 bases fitting TRBD1. The CDR3 is 14 residues long. The germline V gene has CDR1 MNHEY and CDR2 SVGAGI. J was trimmed by 4 bases and V by 7 bases; bases with no gene match: 7. The CDR3 coding sequence is TGTGCCAGCATCCTGGGACAGGCGGCAGATACGCAGTATTTT. The encoded protein is CASILGQAADTQYF.

J is TRBJ1-1 and V is TRBV28, with a possible D match to TRBD1 (5 bases). Germline values: CDR1 MDHEN, CDR2 SYDVKM. Trimming shortened V by 6 bases and J by 9 bases, and 17 bases separated the two germline ends. The length of the CDR3 is 13 residues. The CDR3 loop is CASSRPDNNKAFF. The DNA for the CDR3 is TGTGCCAGCAGCCGACCGGACAATAATAAAGCTTTCTTT.